The next 13 T cell receptor beta chains were all read from a single sample in a study of T cell changes during pregnancy in multiple sclerosis. Sequenced by immunoSEQ multiplex PCR; TCRdb stores in-frame clones only, minus some. The table shows some 41,000 clones, with roughly nine tenths occurring only once. The sample in question was CD4+ T cells from peripheral blood mononuclear cells, obtained in the first trimester of pregnancy. The receptors derive from a female donor with multiple sclerosis, enrolled in a pregnancy study.

This sequence joins TRBV6-1 and TRBJ1-3, with 8 bases lining up with TRBD1. V lost 2 bases to trimming and J lost 7 bases; unmatched junction nucleotides: 7. Germline CDR1 MNHNS, CDR2 SASEGT. CDR3 size: 15 residues. The CDR3, as DNA: TGTGCCAGCAGTGAAACCAGGGGGCTGGGGAACACCATATATTTT. Protein product: CASSETRGLGNTIYF.

Only a few counts were recorded for this clone. V and J are TRBV29-1 and TRBJ1-1; D remains unclear. Trimming cost V 4 bases and J 1 base, with 7 bases left between them. Germline-derived CDR1 and CDR2 are SQVTM and ANQGSEA. This CDR3 is 12 amino acids long. CDR3 nucleotides: TGCAGCGTTGGTTTCAGGAACACTGAAGCTTTCTTT. Its translation is CSVGFRNTEAFF.

This chain links TRBV7-9 with TRBJ1-2, with unresolved D. V was cut by 2 bases and J by 2 bases, with 6 bases left in between. This CDR3 is 13 amino acids long. The germline V gene has CDR1 SEHNR and CDR2 FQNEAQ (reference sequence). CDR3 amino acids: CASSLSVNYGYTF. CDR3 nucleotides: TGTGCCAGCAGCTTATCAGTGAACTATGGCTACACCTTC.

This chain links TRBV2 with TRBJ1-6; 8 bases match TRBD1. Unmatched junction bases numbered 3, after V lost 5 bases and J lost 9 bases. This CDR3 has 13 amino acids. Germline CDR1 and CDR2: SNHLY and FYNNEI. CDR3 DNA: TGTGCCAGCAGTTCCGGACAGGGTTCACCCCTCCACTTT. This codes for CASSSGQGSPLHF.

The genes are TRBV2 and TRBJ1-4; TRBD1 is a possible D gene (6 bases). Trimming removed 5 bases from V and 13 bases from J, with 14 bases in between. This CDR3 contains 12 residues. The germline V gene has CDR1 SNHLY and CDR2 FYNNEI. The CDR3 sequence: CASSSGATRLFF. The CDR3 region has the DNA TGTGCCAGCAGTTCAGGGGCCACCAGACTGTTTTTT.

This chain links TRBV30 with TRBJ2-1; TRBD2 matches at 9 bases. CDR1 is GTSNPN and CDR2 is SVGIG in the germline V gene (reference sequence). V trimming: 5 bases; J trimming: 9 bases; junction bases outside the gene matches: 2. This CDR3 comprises 11 residues. The CDR3 DNA reads as TGTGCCTGGGGACTAGCGCGTGAGCAGTTCTTC. It specifies CAWGLAREQFF.

V is TRBV7-2 and J is TRBJ1-2; weak D call: TRBD1 (6 bases). Germline V gene data show CDR1 as SGHTA and CDR2 as FQGNSA. Trimming took 4 bases from V and 6 from J, leaving 12 bases between them. The CDR3 has 13 residues. The CDR3 loop reads CASSSTGSNGYTF. The CDR3 region has the DNA TGTGCCAGCAGCTCTACAGGGTCTAATGGCTACACCTTC.

V is TRBV30 and J is TRBJ1-1; D is possibly TRBD1 (5 bases). The CDR3 spans 13 residues. CDR1 is GTSNPN and CDR2 is SVGIG in the germline V gene (reference sequence). Between the trimmed V and J ends, which lost 5 bases and 4 bases, there was a span of 14 bases. The CDR3 DNA reads TGTGCCTGGGACAGCCTCATGAGCACTGAAGCTTTCTTT. It specifies CAWDSLMSTEAFF.

The gene calls are TRBV14 and TRBJ1-6; D gene uncertain. V lost 4 bases and J 6 bases, leaving 7 bases between the germline ends. The CDR3 contains 13 residues. CDR1 and CDR2 (germline): SGHDN, FVKESK. CDR3 sequence reads: CASSPDSNSPLHF. CDR3 DNA: TGTGCCAGCAGCCCTGACTCTAATTCACCCCTCCACTTT.

The chain uses TRBV11-2 and TRBJ1-4, with 7 bases matching TRBD1. Trimming removed 5 bases from V and 0 bases from J; junction bases left unmatched: 9. The CDR3 length is 17 residues. Germline values: CDR1 SGHAT, CDR2 FQNNGV. This chain's CDR3 is CASSQRQGLATNEKLFF. The CDR3 DNA is TGTGCCAGCAGCCAGAGACAGGGACTTGCAACTAATGAAAAACTGTTTTTT.

The rearrangement joins TRBV10-3 to TRBJ2-7; 10 bases line up with TRBD1. CDR3 length: 13 amino acids. Germline CDR1 is ENHRY and CDR2 is SYGVKD. The V gene end was trimmed by 9 bases and the J gene end by 3 bases; junction bases not matched to a gene: 5. The CDR3 DNA reads as TGTGCCATAAGGACAGGGGGGAACTACGAGCAGTACTTC. Translation gives CAIRTGGNYEQYF.

CDR3 sequence (DNA): TGTGCCATCAGCTTGAGGGGGCAAGGGCACTACAATGAGCAGTTCTTC. Translated, it gives CAISLRGQGHYNEQFF. V gene TRBV10-3 combines with J gene TRBJ2-1, with 7 positions matching TRBD1. Germline V CDR1 and CDR2: ENHRY, SYGVKD. There are 16 residues in the CDR3. V shed 6 bases and J 3 bases; nucleotides not matched to a gene: 11.

The chain combines TRBV7-9 with TRBJ2-5, with 9 positions matching TRBD1. CDR1 and CDR2 (germline): SEHNR, FQNEAQ (reference sequence). The length of the CDR3 is 17 residues. Unmatched junction bases numbered 12, after V lost 2 bases and J lost 5 bases. CDR3 in amino acids: CASSLLSGTGRGETQYF. The CDR3 DNA reads as TGTGCCAGCAGCTTACTTTCCGGGACAGGGCGCGGGGAGACCCAGTACTTC.